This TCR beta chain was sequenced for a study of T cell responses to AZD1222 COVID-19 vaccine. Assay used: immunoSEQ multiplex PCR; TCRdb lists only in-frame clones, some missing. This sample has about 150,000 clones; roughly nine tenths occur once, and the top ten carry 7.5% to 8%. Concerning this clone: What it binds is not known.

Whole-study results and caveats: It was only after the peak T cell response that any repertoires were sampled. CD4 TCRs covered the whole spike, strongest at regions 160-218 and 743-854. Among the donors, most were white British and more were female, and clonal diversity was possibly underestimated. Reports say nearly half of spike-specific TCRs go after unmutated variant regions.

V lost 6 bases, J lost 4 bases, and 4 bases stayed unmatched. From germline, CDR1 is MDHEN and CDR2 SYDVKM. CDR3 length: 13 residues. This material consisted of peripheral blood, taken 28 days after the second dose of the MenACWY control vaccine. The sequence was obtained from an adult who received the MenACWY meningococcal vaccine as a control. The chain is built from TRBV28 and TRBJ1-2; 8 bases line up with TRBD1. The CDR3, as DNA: TGTGCCAGCAGCCCCACAGGGGGCTATGGCTACACCTTC. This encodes CASSPTGGYGYTF.